This T cell receptor (beta chain) comes out of a study of cytomegalovirus exposure and HLA in healthy donors. Notes on the study in general: A missense variant in DCLRE1C was later tied to TCR beta V- and J-gene trimming. Many donors shared some public TCRs, even though most TCR sequences were rare. DRB1 showed the most TCR associations and HLA-C the fewest in a later analysis, as rates varied by HLA locus.

Donors were ostensibly healthy at sampling, although undocumented immune exposures were probable. About this clone itself: Its antigen is unidentified.

Amplification used 60 Vbeta primers and 13 Jbeta primers. TCRdb's table, derived via immunoSEQ multiplex PCR, lists solely in-frame clones and lacks some. The sample yields under 150,000 clones, 75% to 80% seen once. The receptor was isolated from a middle-aged man in good health and CMV-seropositive. Sequenced material: PBMCs.

The CDR3 DNA is TGCAGCGTTGAAGATGTTTTAGGCAGGGGGGTTGGCTACACCTTC. Translated: CSVEDVLGRGVGYTF. The chain employs TRBV29-1 and TRBJ1-2, with 7 nucleotides matching TRBD1. This CDR3 comprises 15 residues. The V segment lost 0 bases and the J segment 7 bases; nucleotides outside the gene matches: 11. CDR1 and CDR2 (germline): SQVTM, ANQGSEA.